This passage covers 14 T cell receptor beta chains from one sample sequenced in a study of CD8 T cells in ankylosing spondylitis. TCRdb itself ran the 5' RACE reads through MiXCR, one entry per CDR3 protein. The data show 670,000 or so distinct CDR3 sequences, roughly 19% seen once. Antigen specificity for these receptors is unknown. Study-level findings and limits: Typical of ankylosing spondylitis blood, it appeared, was a TCR beta motif of under 10 highly homologous variants.

Material for sequencing was blood, either unsorted or a sorted T cell fraction (not recorded which). The origin of the receptors is a male donor with ankylosing spondylitis.

This clonotype has more than one count but fewer than ten. V and J are TRBV6-5 and TRBJ2-7; D unclear. CDR1 and CDR2 (germline): MNHEY, SVGAGI. The V gene lost 2 bases and the J gene lost 0 bases, with 8 bases spanning the gap. The CDR3 sequence is 14 residues long. CDR3 nucleotide sequence: TGTGCCAGCAGTTACGACATGAGCTCCTACGAGCAGTACTTC. Protein: CASSYDMSSYEQYF.

CDR3 nucleotide sequence: TGCGCCAGCAGTGAAACGAGGTTTGGCTACACCTTC. This encodes CASSETRFGYTF. V and J are TRBV10-2 and TRBJ1-2; D gene uncertain. The CDR3 totals 12 residues. The ends were cut back, 3 bases at V and 7 bases at J, with 9 bases in the middle. The germline gives CDR1 WSHSY, CDR2 SAAADI.

This sequence joins TRBV4-1 and TRBJ1-2; 7 nucleotides match TRBD1. This CDR3 spans 15 amino acids. The germline V gene has CDR1 MGHRA and CDR2 YSYEKL. With 0 bases clipped from V and 6 bases from J, the junction kept 7 bases outside the gene matches. CDR3 sequence: CASSQEGGREDGYTF. The CDR3 DNA follows: TGCGCCAGCAGCCAAGAAGGGGGCAGGGAGGATGGCTACACCTTC.

This clonotype was seen a handful of times. The chain recombines TRBV29-1 with TRBJ1-2; D uncertain. This CDR3 is 15 amino acids long. CDR1 and CDR2 from the germline V gene are SQVTM and ANQGSEA. Trimming removed 6 bases at V and 0 bases at J, with 17 bases between. CDR3: CSVQLSQETNYGYTF. Here the CDR3 DNA reads TGCAGCGTCCAATTAAGTCAGGAAACTAACTATGGCTACACCTTC.

This clonotype was recorded at least ten times. The gene calls are TRBV20-1 and TRBJ2-7; D remains unclear. The V end lost 4 bases, the J end lost 3 bases, and 13 bases lay between the germline ends. The CDR3 length is 13 residues. Germline loops: CDR1 DFQATT, CDR2 SNEGSKA (reference sequence). CDR3 in amino acids: CSAIHRSGYEQYF. For the CDR3, the DNA is TGCAGTGCTATCCACCGTTCGGGCTACGAGCAGTACTTC.

This clonotype has just a few counts. The chain employs TRBV29-1 and TRBJ1-1; no definite D call. The germline V gene encodes CDR1 SQVTM and CDR2 ANQGSEA. CDR3 size: 14 residues. Trimming removed 5 bases from V and 2 bases from J, with 15 bases in between. The CDR3 DNA follows: TGCAGCGTTCGAGCTAACAGAAGAAACACTGAAGCTTTCTTT. Protein product: CSVRANRRNTEAFF.

This sequence joins TRBV6-1 and TRBJ2-2; D may match TRBD1 or TRBD2 (6 bases each). CDR3 length: 15 amino acids. CDR1 is MNHNS, CDR2 SASEGT, per germline. The V and J ends lost 6 bases and 3 bases respectively, with 14 bases between them. CDR3 loop: CASREGESDTGELFF. The CDR3 nucleotides are TGTGCCAGCAGGGAGGGGGAATCCGACACCGGGGAGCTGTTTTTT.

This clonotype was detected ten times or more. V and J are TRBV7-8 and TRBJ1-4; 8 bases fit TRBD1. CDR3 size: 15 residues. Germline V lookup: CDR1 SGHVS, CDR2 FQNEAQ. Trimming took 5 bases from V and 7 from J; bases not matched to a gene: 9. The CDR3 coding sequence is TGTGCCAGCAGCGATCAGGGGGCCCCGGGTGAAAAACTGTTTTTT. Its translation is CASSDQGAPGEKLFF.

V usage is TRBV20-1 and J usage is TRBJ2-5; tentative D call: TRBD2 (5 bases). Trimming took 6 bases from V and 5 from J, leaving 16 bases between them. The CDR3 spans 13 residues. The germline gives CDR1 DFQATT, CDR2 SNEGSKA (reference sequence). CDR3 nucleotide sequence: TGCAGTGCCCAGGACTCCCTGGGGGAGACCCAGTACTTC. Protein product: CSAQDSLGETQYF.

The chain links TRBV15 to TRBJ2-7; D remains ambiguous. The CDR3 has 12 residues. V shed 3 bases and J shed 6 bases, with 9 bases lying between them. Germline V lookup: CDR1 LNHNV, CDR2 YYDKDF (reference sequence). CDR3 sequence reads: CATSSISGEQYF. The DNA for the CDR3 is TGTGCCACCAGCAGTATAAGTGGCGAGCAGTACTTC.

This chain connects TRBV28 to TRBJ1-1; 7 bases map to TRBD1. This CDR3 is 13 amino acids long. Trimming cost V 5 bases and J 8 bases; bases outside gene matches: 8. Germline-derived CDR1 and CDR2 are MDHEN and SYDVKM. CDR3 coding DNA: TGTGCCAGCAGTAGAGACAGGGCCTTCGAAGCTTTCTTT. Protein product: CASSRDRAFEAFF.

The CDR3 DNA sequence: TGTGCCAGCAGCCTACCCACAGGGGCGGACGAGCAGTACTTC. Its translation: CASSLPTGADEQYF. This chain links TRBV7-2 with TRBJ2-7, with 7 bases fitting TRBD1. V shed 5 bases and J 5 bases; nucleotides not matched to a gene: 9. The CDR3 is 14 amino acids. Germline CDR1 SGHTA, CDR2 FQGNSA.

This clonotype was seen only a few times. V and J are TRBV2 and TRBJ1-2, with 12 bases lining up with TRBD1. The trim removed 8 bases at V and 4 bases at J, leaving 8 bases unmatched. Germline CDR1 SNHLY, CDR2 FYNNEI. The CDR3 contains 15 residues. CDR3 in amino acids: CASWDRGRAVYGYTF. CDR3 sequence (DNA): TGTGCCAGCTGGGACAGGGGGCGAGCGGTCTATGGCTACACCTTC. The full variable domain, its missing parts supplied by reference TRBV2 and TRBJ1-2, is EPEVTQTPSHQVTQMGQEVILRCVPISNHLYFYWYRQILGQKVEFLVSFYNNEISEKSEIFDDQFSVERPDGSNFTLKIRSTKLEDSAMYFCASWDRGRAVYGYTFGSGTRLTVV.

The chain has TRBV2 and TRBJ1-4; 7 bases align to TRBD1. Germline loops: CDR1 SNHLY, CDR2 FYNNEI. The CDR3 contains 14 residues. The junction had 6 bases not matched to a gene; V was cut back by 7 bases and J by 4 bases. Here the CDR3 DNA reads TGTGCCAGCAACCGACAGGGTGGTAATGAAAAACTGTTTTTT. The encoded protein is CASNRQGGNEKLFF.